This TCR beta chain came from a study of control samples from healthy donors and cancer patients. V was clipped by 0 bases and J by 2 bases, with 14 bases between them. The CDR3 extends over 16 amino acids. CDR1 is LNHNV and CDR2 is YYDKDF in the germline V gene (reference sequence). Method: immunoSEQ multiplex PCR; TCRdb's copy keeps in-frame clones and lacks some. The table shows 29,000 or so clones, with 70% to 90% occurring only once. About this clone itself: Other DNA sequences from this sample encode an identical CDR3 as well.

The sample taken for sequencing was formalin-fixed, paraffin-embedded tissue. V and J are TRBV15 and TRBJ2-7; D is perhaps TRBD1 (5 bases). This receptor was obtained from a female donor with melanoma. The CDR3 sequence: CATSRDYRQGPYEQYF. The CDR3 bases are TGTGCCACCAGCAGAGATTATAGGCAGGGCCCCTACGAGCAGTACTTC. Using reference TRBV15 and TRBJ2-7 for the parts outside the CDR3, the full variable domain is DAMVIQNPRYQVTQFGKPVTLSCSQTLNHNVMYWYQQKSSQAPKLLFHYYDKDFNNEADTPDNFQSRRPNTSFCFLDIRSPGLGDTAMYLCATSRDYRQGPYEQYFGPGTRLTVT.